Reported below is one TCR beta chain. This specimen comes from a study of blood T cell repertoires in COVID-19. In the original processing: Cell counts per sample came from amplifying reference gene primers. Measured with immunoSEQ multiplex PCR; TCRdb has only the in-frame clones, and not every one. V, J and clone size derive from that table, while D and trimming were established from the DNA sequence. The sample has some 100,000 clones, roughly 90% seen once; the top ten hold 1.5%. Per germline, CDR1 MNHEY and CDR2 SMNVEV (reference sequence). The V gene lost 2 bases and the J gene lost 2 bases, with 9 bases spanning the gap. The length of the CDR3 is 14 residues.

This sequence was found in a human donor with active COVID-19. The donor label of this sample is uncertain. The chain couples TRBV27 to TRBJ1-2; D perhaps matches TRBD1 (5 bases). Sequencing used peripheral blood. CDR3 loop: CASSLSAGNYGYTF. The CDR3 coding sequence is TGTGCCAGCAGTTTAAGTGCAGGGAACTATGGCTACACCTTC.